The table lists the clone carrying this T cell receptor beta chain with a few counts. The data originate from a study of blood T cell repertoires in COVID-19. Study overall: The United States, Italy and Spain provided the acute and convalescent COVID-19 samples. T cells, B-cell-depleted T cells, or PBMCs provided the cDNA or gDNA that served as material.

Per the study methods: Reference gene primers were amplified, and this amplification served to estimate nucleated cell counts. TCRdb keeps only in-frame clones here, not all; method: immunoSEQ multiplex PCR. The V and J calls and clone size come from that table; D and trimming were worked out from the DNA. The data contain about 250,000 clones, more than 70% of them singletons. V was trimmed by 0 bases and J by 1 base, leaving 6 bases between them. Per the germline V gene, CDR1 is MNHEY and CDR2 is SVGEGT. CDR3 length: 15 residues. The sequenced material came from peripheral blood. The clonotype was recovered from a man at least 80 years old with acute or convalescent COVID-19. The rearrangement joins TRBV6-2 or TRBV6-3 to TRBJ2-2; D is ambiguous. The CDR3 reads CASSYSGRNTGELFF. The CDR3 DNA follows: TGTGCCAGCAGTTACTCGGGCAGGAACACCGGGGAGCTGTTTTTT.